This T cell receptor (beta chain) was captured in a study of T-cell memory formation after mild COVID-19. CDR3 length: 15 residues. Germline V gives CDR1 KGHSH, CDR2 LQKENI. V lost 5 bases and J 0 bases, leaving 8 bases between the germline ends. One entry per CDR3 protein, called by TCRdb with MiXCR from the 5' RACE reads. The table includes some 62,000 distinct CDR3 sequences, about 9.4% detected once. General observations from the study: Clones which contracted sat mainly in CM and EM if CD4+, and in EMRA if CD8+. Cross-reactive memory seemingly joined, as some responding clones were found in pre-infection memory.

Notes on this clonotype: What it binds is unknown.

This sequence originates from a man younger than 35 who had mild COVID-19 (a few samples of this study predate the infection). Cell type and time point are not known. V is TRBV18 and J is TRBJ2-6; the D is unclear. The sequencing sample was made of PBMCs or a T cell subset sorted from them (not recorded which). The CDR3 spells CASSEVSSGANVLTF. CDR3 DNA sequence: TGTGCCAGCTCAGAGGTATCCTCTGGGGCCAACGTCCTGACTTTC.